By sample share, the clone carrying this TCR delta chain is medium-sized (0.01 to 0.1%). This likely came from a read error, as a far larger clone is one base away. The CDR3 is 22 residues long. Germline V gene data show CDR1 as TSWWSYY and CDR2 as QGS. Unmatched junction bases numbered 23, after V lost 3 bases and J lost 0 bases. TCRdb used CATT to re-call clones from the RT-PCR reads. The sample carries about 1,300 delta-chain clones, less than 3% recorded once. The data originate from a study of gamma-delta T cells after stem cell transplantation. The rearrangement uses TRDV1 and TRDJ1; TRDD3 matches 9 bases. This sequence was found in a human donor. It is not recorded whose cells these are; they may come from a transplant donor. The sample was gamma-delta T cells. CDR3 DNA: TGTGCTCTTGGGGACCTCCATACGGGGTACTGGGGGACCGACCCGCACACCGATAAACTCATCTTT. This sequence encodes CALGDLHTGYWGTDPHTDKLIF.